The 17 T cell receptor beta chains below were found in one sample sequenced in a study of cytomegalovirus exposure and HLA in healthy donors. With 60 Vbeta and 13 Jbeta primers, the PCR was carried out. Libraries were prepared by immunoSEQ multiplex PCR; TCRdb keeps only in-frame clonotypes and omits some of them. The sample carries roughly 76,000 clones, roughly 85% recorded once. Specimen: PBMCs. Receptors originate from a man between 25 and 39 years old in good health and CMV-seronegative.

The chain has TRBV5-8 and TRBJ1-4; D might be TRBD1 (6 bases). Germline V lookup: CDR1 SGHTS, CDR2 YDEGEE. V lost 0 bases and J lost 7, with 16 bases in between. The CDR3 sequence is 16 residues long. CDR3 protein: CASSLASGGRSEKLFF. The CDR3 DNA reads as TGTGCCAGCAGCTTGGCCTCCGGGGGGCGCTCTGAAAAACTGTTTTTT.

The genes are TRBV7-2 and TRBJ1-1; D remains ambiguous. This CDR3 comprises 15 residues. Germline lookup yields CDR1 SGHTA and CDR2 FQGNSA. With 3 bases removed from V and 3 bases from J, the gap between germline ends came to 14 bases. CDR3 in amino acids: CASSLRIVRDTEAFF. DNA of the CDR3: TGTGCCAGCAGCTTGAGGATTGTACGTGACACTGAAGCTTTCTTT.

The chain links TRBV11-3 to TRBJ2-5; a weak D match, TRBD1 (6 bases). CDR1 is SGHNT and CDR2 is YENEEA in the germline V gene. Trimming left V 5 bases short and J 8 bases short, with 18 bases between. The CDR3 consists of 14 residues. The CDR3 sequence: CASSPKSTQGTQYF. The CDR3 region has the DNA TGTGCCAGCAGCCCCAAGAGTACACAGGGAACCCAGTACTTC.

This rearrangement joins TRBV7-9 to TRBJ1-5; no reliable D call. Germline V gives CDR1 SEHNR, CDR2 FQNEAQ (reference sequence). This CDR3 comprises 14 residues. V was trimmed by 0 bases and J by 8 bases, leaving 11 bases between them. CDR3 region: CASSLAGVPEPQHF. The DNA of the CDR3 is TGTGCCAGCAGCTTAGCGGGAGTGCCGGAGCCCCAGCATTTT.

This chain joins TRBV11-2 and TRBJ2-1, with 7 bases aligning to TRBD2. V shed 5 bases, J shed 0 bases, and the junction held 13 bases outside the gene matches. This CDR3 has 18 amino acids. The V gene's germline CDR1 is SGHAT and CDR2 FQNNGV. CDR3 loop: CASSLVGAGSFSYNEQFF. The CDR3 coding sequence is TGTGCCAGCAGCCTCGTGGGAGCGGGGTCGTTCTCCTACAATGAGCAGTTCTTC.

V and J are TRBV14 and TRBJ1-2, with 7 bases lining up with TRBD1. Germline V gives CDR1 SGHDN, CDR2 FVKESK. V lost 4 bases and J lost 8; bases outside the gene matches: 10. The CDR3 loop spans 14 amino acids. The CDR3 is CASSLLQGGTGYTF. Written as DNA, the CDR3 is TGTGCCAGCAGCCTTCTTCAGGGGGGCACGGGCTACACCTTC.

The genes are TRBV27 and TRBJ2-2; TRBD2 might be the D (5 bases). The length of the CDR3 is 15 residues. Germline CDR1 MNHEY, CDR2 SMNVEV (reference sequence). V was clipped by 1 base and J by 1 base, with 7 bases between them. CDR3 nucleotide sequence: TGTGCCAGCAGTTTATTCGGGATGAACACCGGGGAGCTGTTTTTT. This encodes CASSLFGMNTGELFF.

DNA of the CDR3: TGTGCCACCAGCAGAGATTCCAGGGGTAGCAATCAGCCCCAGCATTTT. It yields the protein CATSRDSRGSNQPQHF. This sequence joins TRBV15 and TRBJ1-5, with D possibly TRBD1 on 6 matching bases. This CDR3 spans 16 amino acids. The germline gives CDR1 LNHNV, CDR2 YYDKDF (reference sequence). V lost 0 bases, J lost 0 bases, and 9 bases lay in between. The variable domain in full, with the rest retrieved from reference TRBV15 and TRBJ1-5, is DAMVIQNPRYQVTQFGKPVTLSCSQTLNHNVMYWYQQKSSQAPKLLFHYYDKDFNNEADTPDNFQSRRPNTSFCFLDIRSPGLGDTAMYLCATSRDSRGSNQPQHFGDGTRLSIL.

On this clone itself: Its ends do not fully match the called genes, so a read error is possible. This chain links TRBV7-7 with TRBJ2-1; D is uncertain. Germline loops: CDR1 SSHAT, CDR2 FNYEAQ (reference sequence). There are 14 residues in the CDR3. CDR3 region: CASSLGPYTGEQFF. In DNA form, the CDR3 reads TGTGCTAGCAGCTTAGGGCCTTATACGGGTGAGCAGTTCTTC.

The genes are TRBV4-2 and TRBJ1-6; D remains unclear. V was clipped by 0 bases and J by 2 bases, with 11 bases between them. The CDR3 totals 17 residues. Germline loops: CDR1 LGHNA, CDR2 YNFKEQ. The DNA of the CDR3 is TGTGCCAGCAGCCAAGATTGGCAGGAACCCTATAATTCACCCCTCCACTTT. Protein sequence: CASSQDWQEPYNSPLHF.

This clone has a handful of counts. The chain couples TRBV7-9 to TRBJ2-1, with D maybe TRBD2 (5 bases). Germline CDR1 is SEHNR and CDR2 is FQNEAQ (reference sequence). V shed 5 bases and J shed 4 bases, with 9 bases lying between them. There are 13 residues in the CDR3. CDR3 region: CASSVPGYNEQFF. CDR3 nucleotide sequence: TGTGCCAGCAGCGTTCCGGGGTACAATGAGCAGTTCTTC.

This clone came up once. The J gene is TRBJ2-7, the V gene TRBV14; the D is unclear. Trimming left V 1 base short and J 0 bases short, with 7 bases between. The CDR3 is 14 residues long. Germline V gene lookup returns CDR1 SGHDN and CDR2 FVKESK. CDR3 bases: TGTGCCAGCAGCCAAGCTTTCGTCTCCTACGAGCAGTACTTC. Amino acids: CASSQAFVSYEQYF.

The chain joins TRBV4-3 to TRBJ2-7; no definite D call. Trimming cost V 0 bases and J 3 bases, with 12 bases left between them. The CDR3 is made up of 15 amino acids. CDR1 and CDR2 from the germline V gene are LGHNA and YSLEER. CDR3 coding DNA: TGCGCCAGCAGCCAAGAGTATATAGAGCTCTACGAGCAGTACTTC. It specifies CASSQEYIELYEQYF.

The chain uses TRBV18 and TRBJ2-7, with TRBD2 matching 7 bases. Germline trimming cut 3 bases from V and 5 bases from J; bases unmatched to any gene: 10. The germline V gene has CDR1 KGHSH and CDR2 LQKENI. This CDR3 spans 15 amino acids. The DNA for the CDR3 is TGTGCCAGCTCACCCAGGACTAGTCTCCAGGACGAGCAGTACTTC. This gives the protein CASSPRTSLQDEQYF.

This clone appeared a single time. This chain joins TRBV27 and TRBJ1-4; D gene uncertain. Germline assignment: CDR1 MNHEY and CDR2 SMNVEV (reference sequence). CDR3 length: 14 residues. The V and J ends lost 5 bases and 7 bases respectively, with 14 bases between them. The chain's CDR3 is CASSHYISGEKLFF. CDR3 DNA sequence: TGTGCCAGCAGTCATTATATTTCGGGTGAAAAACTGTTTTTT.

This clone came up a few times. One end of the junction fails to match germline, which may point to a read error. The chain joins TRBV7-7 to TRBJ2-7, with 10 positions matching TRBD2. Germline V lookup: CDR1 SSHAT, CDR2 FNYEAQ (reference sequence). The CDR3 length is 18 residues. The CDR3 nucleotides are TGTGCTAGCAGCTTGCGCCCCTTGGGAGCGGGAGGGTCCTACGAGCAGTACTTC. Its protein is CASSLRPLGAGGSYEQYF. Combining the CDR3 with reference TRBV7-7 and TRBJ2-7 gives the whole variable domain GAGVSQSPRYKVTKRGQDVTLRCDPISSHATLYWYQQALGQGPEFLTYFNYEAQPDKSGLPSDRFSAERPEGSISTLTIQRTEQRDSAMYRCASSLRPLGAGGSYEQYFGPGTRLTVT.

The rearrangement uses TRBV6-5 and TRBJ2-7; a possible D gene is TRBD1 (5 bases). CDR1 is MNHEY and CDR2 is SVGAGI in the germline V gene. The CDR3 runs to 11 residues. V gave up 5 bases and J gave up 6 bases, with 8 bases separating them. The CDR3 sequence: CASSVGAEQYF. The CDR3 DNA follows: TGTGCCAGCAGTGTTGGGGCCGAGCAGTACTTC.